This T cell receptor (beta chain) was obtained from a study of response to subunit inactivated influenza vaccine. Germline V gene lookup returns CDR1 MNHEY and CDR2 SMNVEV (reference sequence). The V end was cut by 4 bases, the J end by 1 base, with 11 bases between. The CDR3 has 14 residues. TCRdb used MiXCR to reprocess the RT-PCR reads, holding one entry per CDR3 protein. The sample has 750,000 to 850,000 distinct CDR3 sequences, roughly 20% seen once; the top ten hold approximately 11%. This clonotype was observed a few times. Its antigen is not identified. General study findings and limits: Authors suggested that a seasonal influenza vaccination recruits few new T cells each time.

The receptor comes from a man aged 50 to 59 who received an inactivated influenza vaccine. The rearrangement uses TRBV27 and TRBJ2-7; a weak D match, TRBD2 (6 bases). Sequencing used PBMCs from blood, obtained about 5 days after vaccination. CDR3 DNA: TGTGCCAGCAGTTGGGTTAGCGGTTCCTACGAGCAGTACTTC. Its protein product is CASSWVSGSYEQYF.